This TCR beta chain emerged from a study of cytomegalovirus exposure and HLA in healthy donors. Data came from immunoSEQ multiplex PCR; TCRdb stores just in-frame clones and leaves some out. The sample has about 260,000 clones, 90% seen once. In germline, CDR1 is MNHEY, CDR2 SVGAGI. The CDR3 has 12 residues. V dropped 6 bases and J dropped 3 bases, with 8 bases sitting between them. The genes are TRBV6-5 and TRBJ1-1; unclear D gene. The sequenced sample consisted of PBMCs. This TCR was recovered from a woman in her twenties or thirties in good health and CMV-seronegative. CDR3 amino acids: CASRERDTEAFF. Here the CDR3 DNA reads TGTGCCAGCAGGGAAAGGGACACTGAAGCTTTCTTT.